A selection of T cell receptor beta chains follows, all from one sample in a study of immune evolution from preneoplasia to lung adenocarcinoma. Some clones are missing from TCRdb's copy, which holds only in-frame ones; the method was immunoSEQ multiplex PCR. The table records thousands of clones, approximately 80% of them present only once. Sequences were obtained from FFPE invasive lung adenocarcinoma tissue. Every receptor here comes from a person aged 45-69 years with lung adenocarcinoma. The CDR3 runs from the conserved cysteine through the conserved F or W. D genes are given only for firm matches. Size is stated for part of the rows, as once, few or many counts, or as a class when the clone is expanded.

J: TRBJ2-7
size: .
V: TRBV18
D: .
length: 12
CDR3: CASSPQSYEQYF
DNA: TGTGCCAGCTCGCCCCAGTCTTACGAGCAGTACTTC

J: TRBJ2-7
size: .
V: TRBV7-9
D: TRBD2
length: 13
CDR3: CASSSGGRYEQYF
DNA: TGTGCCAGCAGCTCGGGGGGGAGGTACGAGCAGTACTTC

J: TRBJ2-3
size: .
V: TRBV6-1
D: .
length: 14
CDR3: CASSDPGYTDTQYF
DNA: TGTGCCAGCAGTGATCCGGGGTACACAGATACGCAGTATTTT

J: TRBJ2-7
size: .
V: TRBV28
D: TRBD1
length: 16
CDR3: CASTPRPGTGSYEQYF
DNA: TGTGCCAGCACCCCCCGGCCAGGGACAGGGTCCTACGAGCAGTACTTC

J: TRBJ2-3
size: .
V: TRBV11-2
D: TRBD2
length: 19
CDR3: CASSLNGLAGGHSTDTQYF
DNA: TGTGCCAGCAGCTTGAATGGACTAGCGGGAGGCCATAGCACAGATACGCAGTATTTT

J: TRBJ1-1
size: .
V: TRBV6-1
D: .
length: 14
CDR3: CASGRQTLNTEAFF
DNA: TGTGCCAGCGGCCGACAAACACTAAACACTGAAGCTTTCTTT

J: TRBJ2-5
size: .
V: TRBV6-5
D: .
length: 12
CDR3: CASSRRVGTQYF
DNA: TGTGCCAGCAGCCGACGGGTTGGGACCCAGTACTTC

J: TRBJ2-7
size: once
V: TRBV28
D: .
length: 14
CDR3: CAGSRAGVSYEQYF
DNA: TGTGCCGGAAGCAGGGCAGGGGTCTCCTACGAGCAGTACTTC

J: TRBJ1-2
size: .
V: TRBV6-1
D: .
length: 14
CDR3: CASSETPGLYGYTF
DNA: TGTGCCAGCAGTGAAACCCCAGGGCTCTATGGCTACACCTTC

J: TRBJ2-7
size: .
V: TRBV5-1
D: TRBD2
length: 14
CDR3: CASSLGGRGNEQYF
DNA: TGCGCCAGCAGCTTGGGCGGGAGAGGAAACGAGCAGTACTTC

J: TRBJ2-7
size: .
V: TRBV5-6
D: .
length: 13
CDR3: CASSQWGIYEQYF
DNA: TGTGCCAGCAGTCAATGGGGAATTTACGAGCAGTACTTC

J: TRBJ1-4
size: .
V: TRBV7-9
D: .
length: 15
CDR3: CASSLDPLGEGKLFF
DNA: TGTGCCAGCAGCTTAGACCCCCTTGGGGAAGGAAAACTGTTTTTT

J: TRBJ2-7
size: .
V: TRBV6-1
D: TRBD2
length: 19
CDR3: CASSDRATSGRLLSREQYF
DNA: TGTGCCAGCAGTGATCGGGCAACTAGCGGGAGACTCCTATCGAGGGAGCAGTACTTC

J: TRBJ2-7
size: .
V: TRBV10-3
D: .
length: 12
CDR3: CAIRGTEGEQYF
DNA: TGTGCCATCAGGGGGACCGAAGGCGAGCAGTACTTC

J: TRBJ2-2
size: few
V: TRBV9
D: .
length: 14
CDR3: CASGGGGTTGELFF
DNA: TGTGCCAGCGGTGGAGGGGGAACCACCGGGGAGCTGTTTTTT